The 7 T cell receptor beta chains below come from one sample, sequenced in a study of T cell responses to AZD1222 COVID-19 vaccine. Here immunoSEQ multiplex PCR was the method, and the copy in TCRdb shows in-frame clones only, minus some. Of approximately 150,000 clones in the sample, roughly 90% were seen once. The source material was peripheral blood, sampled 28 days after the second AZD1222 dose. These receptors came from an adult who received the AZD1222 COVID-19 vaccine.

The V and J genes are TRBV2 and TRBJ2-7; 8 bases map to TRBD1. CDR1 is SNHLY and CDR2 is FYNNEI in the germline V gene. The CDR3 is 12 amino acids. Trimming at V came to 7 bases and at J to 2 bases, leaving 1 base not matched to a gene. The CDR3, as DNA: TGTGCCAGCAAGGGACAGGCCTACGAGCAGTACTTC. It yields the protein CASKGQAYEQYF.

The chain carries TRBV19 and TRBJ1-5, with D possibly matching TRBD1 (5 bases). V shed 4 bases and J shed 7 bases, with 14 bases lying between them. This CDR3 contains 14 residues. The germline CDR1 and CDR2 sequences are LNHDA and SQIVND (reference sequence). CDR3 protein: CASSSGGAYQPQHF. Written as DNA, the CDR3 is TGTGCCAGTAGTAGCGGTGGGGCGTACCAGCCCCAGCATTTT.

To note about this clone: The sample has other DNA sequences that encode this CDR3 too. This chain connects TRBV20-1 to TRBJ2-5; unclear D gene. The CDR3 runs to 10 residues. The V gene's germline CDR1 is DFQATT and CDR2 SNEGSKA (reference sequence). Deletions cut 0 bases from V and 4 bases from J, with 0 bases between. In DNA form, the CDR3 reads TGCAGTGCTAGAGAAGAGACCCAGTACTTC. Its translation is CSAREETQYF.

This chain links TRBV5-5 with TRBJ2-1, with a tentative D call TRBD1 (6 bases). V was trimmed by 3 bases and J by 16 bases, leaving 20 bases between them. Germline V gene sequence: CDR1 SGHKS, CDR2 YYEKEE (reference sequence). The CDR3 is made up of 13 amino acids. The CDR3 here is CASSCRDGTGFFF. In nucleotides, the CDR3 is TGTGCCAGCAGCTGCCGAGACGGAACAGGGTTTTTCTTC.

The rearrangement joins TRBV18 to TRBJ1-1; D gene ambiguous. V lost 4 bases and J lost 2, with 11 bases in between. Germline V gene lookup returns CDR1 KGHSH and CDR2 LQKENI. This CDR3 comprises 14 residues. Here the CDR3 DNA reads TGTGCCAGCTCACTCGCCGACTCTAACACTGAAGCTTTCTTT. This gives the protein CASSLADSNTEAFF.

This chain uses TRBV2 with TRBJ1-1; TRBD1 aligns across 7 bases. The trim removed 8 bases at V and 1 base at J, leaving 10 bases unmatched. The CDR3 consists of 15 residues. Germline CDR1 is SNHLY and CDR2 is FYNNEI. CDR3 sequence reads: CASRPTGFGNTEAFF. DNA for the CDR3: TGTGCCAGCCGACCGACAGGGTTTGGGAACACTGAAGCTTTCTTT.

This chain joins TRBV18 and TRBJ2-7, with no clear D. The germline V gene has CDR1 KGHSH and CDR2 LQKENI. CDR3 length: 12 residues. The V and J ends lost 5 bases and 0 bases respectively, with 5 bases between them. The CDR3 loop is CASSSVSYEQYF. The DNA of the CDR3 is TGTGCCAGCTCATCTGTCTCCTACGAGCAGTACTTC.